One and the same sample provided the 5 T cell receptor beta chains below, sequenced in a study of shared clonotypes between healthy human individuals. Method: immunoSEQ multiplex PCR; TCRdb's copy keeps in-frame clones and lacks some. The sample holds roughly 2,300,000 clones, 80% to 95% seen once. The sequenced material came from naive CD4+ T cells from PBMCs. Subset of the sample: CD45RA+ positively selected. These receptors came from a man between 18 and 35 years old in good health. Some clones in this sample may be carry-over from other donors' samples.

The V call is TRBV14, the J call TRBJ2-1; D is unclear. The germline CDR1 and CDR2 sequences are SGHDN and FVKESK. This CDR3 has 16 amino acids. V lost 0 bases and J 4 bases, leaving 13 bases between the germline ends. The CDR3 sequence: CASSQDSQQEYNEQFF. CDR3 bases: TGTGCCAGCAGCCAAGATAGCCAGCAGGAGTACAATGAGCAGTTCTTC.

This chain uses TRBV10-3 with TRBJ2-1; 7 nucleotides match TRBD2. Germline loops: CDR1 ENHRY, CDR2 SYGVKD. CDR3 size: 17 residues. Trimming cost V 0 bases and J 0 bases; bases outside gene matches: 5. The CDR3 bases are TGTGCCATCAGTGAGTCAAGTGGGACTAACTCCTACAATGAGCAGTTCTTC. This gives the protein CAISESSGTNSYNEQFF.

V usage is TRBV6-6 and J usage is TRBJ2-1; tentative D call: TRBD2 (6 bases). The CDR3 has 14 amino acids. Germline CDR1 is MNHNY and CDR2 is SVGAGI (reference sequence). V gave up 6 bases and J gave up 5 bases, with 14 bases separating them. CDR3 nucleotides: TGTGCCAGCAGCCTCCCCGGGAGACACAATGAGCAGTTCTTC. The encoded protein is CASSLPGRHNEQFF.

This clone was detected only once. The rearrangement links TRBV13 to TRBJ2-7; D remains unclear. Looked up from germline, CDR1 is PRHDT and CDR2 is FYEKMQ (reference sequence). The CDR3 runs to 15 residues. Trimming took off 4 bases at V and 1 base at J, with 14 bases between the two ends. CDR3 in DNA: TGTGCCAGCAGCTCATATGACCGGCCTTCCTACGAGCAGTACTTC. This translates into CASSSYDRPSYEQYF.

The chain uses TRBV5-1 and TRBJ2-7; tentative D call: TRBD1 (5 bases). Germline V CDR1 and CDR2: SGHRS, YFSETQ. V lost 0 bases and J lost 4, with 17 bases in between. The CDR3 totals 16 residues. CDR3 amino acids: CASSLGRVVARYEQYF. The CDR3 coding sequence is TGCGCCAGCAGCTTGGGCAGGGTCGTGGCTCGGTACGAGCAGTACTTC.